Shown below are 25 T cell receptor beta chains from a single sample sequenced in a study of blood T cells in healthy people across ages. A J-beta primer mix and a sample-barcoded 5' primer were used in a second PCR of roughly 6 to 11 cycles. One entry per CDR3 protein, called by TCRdb with MiXCR from the 5' RACE reads. Of about 730,000 distinct CDR3 sequences in the sample, 40% to 45% were seen once. Sequenced material: blood. The receptors shown here come from a woman aged 60-75 years in good health.

The J gene is TRBJ2-1, the V gene TRBV5-1; 7 positions match TRBD2. V shed 4 bases and J 0 bases; nucleotides not matched to a gene: 7. The CDR3 runs to 16 residues. From germline, CDR1 is SGHRS and CDR2 YFSETQ. The CDR3 reads CASSRTSAASYNEQFF. The DNA for the CDR3 is TGCGCCAGCAGCCGTACTAGCGCCGCCTCCTACAATGAGCAGTTCTTC. The whole variable domain, remainder taken from reference TRBV5-1 and TRBJ2-1, is KAGVTQTPRYLIKTRGQQVTLSCSPISGHRSVSWYQQTPGQGLQFLFEYFSETQRNKGNFPGRFSGRQFSNSRSEMNVSTLELGDSALYLCASSRTSAASYNEQFFGPGTRLTVL.

The table lists this clonotype with many counts. The V and J genes are TRBV28 and TRBJ2-3; 9 bases align to TRBD2. Looked up from germline, CDR1 is MDHEN and CDR2 is SYDVKM. This CDR3 region has 15 residues. V gave up 6 bases and J gave up 4 bases; unmatched junction bases: 8. The chain's CDR3 is CASRPSGNGADTQYF. CDR3 in DNA: TGTGCCAGCAGACCTAGCGGGAATGGGGCAGATACGCAGTATTTT.

This clonotype was detected a few times. The junction and the germline gene differ at one end; a read error may be behind it. V usage is TRBV5-1 and J usage is TRBJ2-2; D unresolved. CDR1 SGHRS and CDR2 YFSETQ come from the germline V gene. The CDR3 is made up of 13 amino acids. The CDR3 sequence is CASSLSVTGELFF. CDR3 nucleotide sequence: TGTGCCAGCAGCTTATCGGTCACCGGGGAGCTGTTTTTT. The full variable domain, its missing parts supplied by reference TRBV5-1 and TRBJ2-2, is KAGVTQTPRYLIKTRGQQVTLSCSPISGHRSVSWYQQTPGQGLQFLFEYFSETQRNKGNFPGRFSGRQFSNSRSEMNVSTLELGDSALYLCASSLSVTGELFFGEGSRLTVL.

A remark on this clonotype: This may come from a read error, since a much larger clone is one base off. The DNA for the CDR3 is TGTGCCAGCAGCGACTACGGCTCAAACAATGAGCAGTTCTTC. As protein: CASSDYGSNNEQFF. The J gene is TRBJ2-1, the V gene TRBV7-2; possible D gene TRBD2, 5 bases. The CDR3 is 14 amino acids. The V gene's germline CDR1 is SGHTA and CDR2 FQGNSA. V lost 5 bases and J lost 5, with 13 bases in between. Variable domain in full (rest from reference TRBV7-2 and TRBJ2-1): GAGVSQSPSNKVTEKGKDVELRCDPISGHTALYWYRQSLGQGLEFLIYFQGNSAPDKSGLPSDRFSAERTGGSVSTLTIQRTQQEDSAVYLCASSDYGSNNEQFFGPGTRLTVL.

A single count supports this clonotype. This chain connects TRBV12-3 or TRBV12-4 to TRBJ2-2; TRBD2 matches at 10 bases. Trimming took 6 bases from V and 6 from J; bases not matched to a gene: 4. This CDR3 has 14 residues. The CDR3 DNA is TGTGCCAGCAGACCGGGACTAGCGCCCGGGGAGCTGTTTTTT. Encoded protein: CASRPGLAPGELFF.

At least ten counts were recorded for this clonotype. V usage is TRBV29-1 and J usage is TRBJ2-1; tentatively, D is TRBD2 (5 bases). Germline CDR1 SQVTM, CDR2 ANQGSEA. The V gene lost 5 bases and the J gene lost 6 bases, with 14 bases spanning the gap. This CDR3 region has 13 residues. The CDR3 DNA follows: TGCAGCGTTTCCTCGGACTCGTTCAATGAGCAGTTCTTC. Protein sequence: CSVSSDSFNEQFF.

This clonotype was counted between two and nine times. The rearrangement links TRBV9 to TRBJ2-7, with D unresolved. Trimming pared 0 bases from V and 2 bases from J, leaving 12 bases between. This CDR3 spans 15 amino acids. Germline loops: CDR1 SGDLS, CDR2 YYNGEE. CDR3 sequence (DNA): TGTGCCAGCAGCGTAGACCCGTCAGAAACCTACGAGCAGTACTTC. This encodes CASSVDPSETYEQYF.

A note on this clonotype: A junction end diverges from the germline sequence, so it may reflect a read error. V is TRBV9 and J is TRBJ2-3, with 8 bases identical to TRBD2. The germline CDR1 and CDR2 sequences are SGDLS and YYNGEE. The CDR3 sequence is 15 residues long. The CDR3 loop is CTSSHSGIEADTQYF. The DNA of the CDR3 is TGTACCAGCAGCCATAGCGGGATTGAAGCAGATACGCAGTATTTT. Filled out from reference TRBV9 and TRBJ2-3, the complete variable domain reads DSGVTQTPKHLITATGQRVTLRCSPRSGDLSVYWYQQSLDQGLQFLIQYYNGEERAKGNILERFSAQQFPDLHSELNLSSLELGDSALYFCTSSHSGIEADTQYFGPGTRLTVL.

The chain employs TRBV1 and TRBJ1-2. TRBV1 is marked as a pseudogene. This CDR3 region has 15 residues. CDR3 coding DNA: TGCACCAGCAGCCAAGAGCTTGGATACCCCTATGGCTACACCTTC. Its translation: CTSSQELGYPYGYTF.

V usage is TRBV6-1 and J usage is TRBJ2-7; a weak D match, TRBD1 (6 bases). This CDR3 spans 14 amino acids. V lost 6 bases and J lost 2, with 14 bases in between. Germline V gives CDR1 MNHNS, CDR2 SASEGT. The CDR3: CASSPGHSTYEQYF. The CDR3 DNA sequence: TGTGCCAGCAGCCCGGGACACTCGACCTACGAGCAGTACTTC.

The chain couples TRBV19 to TRBJ1-2; 7 bases are a match to TRBD1. Trimming at V came to 6 bases and at J to 3 bases, leaving 7 bases not matched to a gene. Germline-derived CDR1 and CDR2 are LNHDA and SQIVND (reference sequence). The CDR3 contains 14 residues. The CDR3 DNA is TGTGCCAGTAGCGCGGATGGGACAGACTATGGCTACACCTTC. Encoded protein: CASSADGTDYGYTF.

This clonotype turned up a few times. The chain joins TRBV20-1 to TRBJ2-1, with 14 bases identical to TRBD2. J was trimmed by 9 bases and V by 3 bases; bases with no gene match: 7. Germline V gene sequence: CDR1 DFQATT, CDR2 SNEGSKA (reference sequence). The CDR3 has 15 residues. The CDR3 bases are TGCAGTGCTAGTGCGGGACTAGCGGGAGAAGTTGAGCAGTTCTTC. Its protein is CSASAGLAGEVEQFF.

This chain connects TRBV29-1 to TRBJ1-2; the D is unclear. Germline V CDR1 and CDR2: SQVTM, ANQGSEA. The CDR3 loop spans 11 amino acids. The V end was cut by 7 bases, the J end by 6 bases, with 12 bases between. The DNA of the CDR3 is TGCAGCGGTGAGGGCGGTGATGGCTACACCTTC. Translating it yields CSGEGGDGYTF.

J is TRBJ2-7 and V is TRBV6-2 or TRBV6-3, with 8 positions matching TRBD2. The ends lost 0 bases at V and 4 bases at J; junction bases unmatched: 8. The CDR3 runs to 16 residues. CDR1 is MNHEY, CDR2 SVGEGT, per germline. DNA of the CDR3: TGTGCCAGCAGTTACTCCTTGGGCGGGAGGACTTACGAGCAGTACTTC. It is translated as CASSYSLGGRTYEQYF.

The rearrangement joins TRBV3-1 to TRBJ1-4; D unclear. Trimming took 0 bases from V and 7 from J, leaving 9 bases between them. Germline V lookup: CDR1 LGHDT, CDR2 YNNKEL (reference sequence). The CDR3 length is 14 residues. The CDR3 region is CASSQDMSIEKLFF. Written as DNA, the CDR3 is TGTGCCAGCAGCCAAGATATGAGCATTGAAAAACTGTTTTTT.

The V and J genes are TRBV6-6 and TRBJ2-5, with unresolved D. The DNA matches TRBJ2-7 better at its end, which makes the J call doubtful. Germline CDR1 reads MNHNY; CDR2 reads SVGAGI (reference sequence). This CDR3 contains 16 residues. In DNA form, the CDR3 reads TGTGCCAGCAGTTACTCGGTGTTCTTGCCCGAGAGCGAGCAGTACTTC. The encoded protein is CASSYSVFLPESEQYF.

In its sample, this clonotype was seen many times. V and J are TRBV13 and TRBJ2-7; 9 nucleotides match TRBD2. V shed 5 bases and J 5 bases; nucleotides not matched to a gene: 7. The length of the CDR3 is 14 residues. Germline V gives CDR1 PRHDT, CDR2 FYEKMQ (reference sequence). The CDR3 DNA sequence: TGTGCCAGCAGCGGGACTAGCTGGGGCCACGAGCAGTACTTC. Protein sequence: CASSGTSWGHEQYF.

The chain joins TRBV29-1 to TRBJ1-5; 7 nucleotides line up with TRBD1. The CDR3 contains 15 residues. Trimming took 4 bases from V and 0 from J; bases not matched to a gene: 6. Germline V lookup: CDR1 SQVTM, CDR2 ANQGSEA. CDR3 sequence (DNA): TGCAGCGTTGCTGACAGGGCCGATAGCAATCAGCCCCAGCATTTT. Protein sequence: CSVADRADSNQPQHF.

The chain joins TRBV7-3 to TRBJ1-1; D not certain. Trimming removed 4 bases at V and 3 bases at J, with 12 bases between. Germline assignment: CDR1 SGHTA and CDR2 FQGTGA. CDR3 length: 14 amino acids. CDR3 sequence: CASSSHPLDTEAFF. The CDR3 DNA reads TGTGCCAGCAGCTCCCACCCCCTCGACACTGAAGCTTTCTTT. The entire variable domain, with the rest obtained from reference TRBV7-3 and TRBJ1-1, is as follows: GAGVSQTPSNKVTEKGKYVELRCDPISGHTALYWYRQSLGQGPEFLIYFQGTGAADDSGLPNDRFFAVRPEGSVSTLKIQRTERGDSAVYLCASSSHPLDTEAFFGQGTRLTVV.

This clonotype was found once. The CDR3 loop is CASSFRGAFF. CDR3 nucleotide sequence: TGTGCCAGCAGCTTTAGAGGAGCTTTCTTT. This sequence joins TRBV21-1 and TRBJ1-1. TRBV21-1 is deemed a pseudogene. This CDR3 region has 10 residues.

The V gene is TRBV7-8, the J gene TRBJ2-1; the D gene is possibly TRBD2 (5 bases). V gave up 5 bases and J gave up 5 bases, with 13 bases separating them. The CDR3 runs to 14 residues. Per germline, CDR1 SGHVS and CDR2 FQNEAQ. Here the CDR3 reads CASSLGPGDNEQFF. The CDR3 bases are TGTGCCAGCAGCCTCGGGCCCGGGGACAATGAGCAGTTCTTC.

The J gene is TRBJ1-6, the V gene TRBV6-1; 7 bases are a match to TRBD1. The CDR3 totals 15 residues. V gave up 6 bases and J gave up 8 bases; unmatched junction bases: 10. Looked up from germline, CDR1 is MNHNS and CDR2 is SASEGT. This CDR3 is CASRAHGQVYSPLHF. DNA of the CDR3: TGTGCCAGCAGAGCTCACGGACAGGTTTATTCACCCCTCCACTTT.

The chain links TRBV20-1 to TRBJ2-2; D may be TRBD1 (5 bases). V was trimmed by 7 bases and J by 5 bases, leaving 17 bases between them. CDR3 length: 14 residues. Looked up from germline, CDR1 is DFQATT and CDR2 is SNEGSKA (reference sequence). CDR3 loop: CSVSKGLGTGELFF. DNA of the CDR3: TGCAGTGTCAGCAAGGGGTTGGGTACCGGGGAGCTGTTTTTT.

This clonotype was seen only once. This chain joins TRBV3-1 and TRBJ1-3; possibly TRBD1 for D (6 bases). The V end lost 0 bases, the J end lost 4 bases, and 13 bases lay between the germline ends. This CDR3 spans 16 amino acids. Germline assignment: CDR1 LGHDT and CDR2 YNNKEL (reference sequence). CDR3 nucleotide sequence: TGTGCCAGCAGCCAAGAACCAGGGGTAACGGGAAACACCATATATTTT. The encoded protein is CASSQEPGVTGNTIYF.

This chain connects TRBV9 to TRBJ1-1; D is unclear. The V and J ends lost 7 bases and 5 bases respectively, with 9 bases between them. Germline CDR1 is SGDLS and CDR2 is YYNGEE. This CDR3 is built from 11 residues. The DNA for the CDR3 is TGTGCCAGCGCTAGGGCAACTGAAGCTTTCTTT. Its translation: CASARATEAFF.